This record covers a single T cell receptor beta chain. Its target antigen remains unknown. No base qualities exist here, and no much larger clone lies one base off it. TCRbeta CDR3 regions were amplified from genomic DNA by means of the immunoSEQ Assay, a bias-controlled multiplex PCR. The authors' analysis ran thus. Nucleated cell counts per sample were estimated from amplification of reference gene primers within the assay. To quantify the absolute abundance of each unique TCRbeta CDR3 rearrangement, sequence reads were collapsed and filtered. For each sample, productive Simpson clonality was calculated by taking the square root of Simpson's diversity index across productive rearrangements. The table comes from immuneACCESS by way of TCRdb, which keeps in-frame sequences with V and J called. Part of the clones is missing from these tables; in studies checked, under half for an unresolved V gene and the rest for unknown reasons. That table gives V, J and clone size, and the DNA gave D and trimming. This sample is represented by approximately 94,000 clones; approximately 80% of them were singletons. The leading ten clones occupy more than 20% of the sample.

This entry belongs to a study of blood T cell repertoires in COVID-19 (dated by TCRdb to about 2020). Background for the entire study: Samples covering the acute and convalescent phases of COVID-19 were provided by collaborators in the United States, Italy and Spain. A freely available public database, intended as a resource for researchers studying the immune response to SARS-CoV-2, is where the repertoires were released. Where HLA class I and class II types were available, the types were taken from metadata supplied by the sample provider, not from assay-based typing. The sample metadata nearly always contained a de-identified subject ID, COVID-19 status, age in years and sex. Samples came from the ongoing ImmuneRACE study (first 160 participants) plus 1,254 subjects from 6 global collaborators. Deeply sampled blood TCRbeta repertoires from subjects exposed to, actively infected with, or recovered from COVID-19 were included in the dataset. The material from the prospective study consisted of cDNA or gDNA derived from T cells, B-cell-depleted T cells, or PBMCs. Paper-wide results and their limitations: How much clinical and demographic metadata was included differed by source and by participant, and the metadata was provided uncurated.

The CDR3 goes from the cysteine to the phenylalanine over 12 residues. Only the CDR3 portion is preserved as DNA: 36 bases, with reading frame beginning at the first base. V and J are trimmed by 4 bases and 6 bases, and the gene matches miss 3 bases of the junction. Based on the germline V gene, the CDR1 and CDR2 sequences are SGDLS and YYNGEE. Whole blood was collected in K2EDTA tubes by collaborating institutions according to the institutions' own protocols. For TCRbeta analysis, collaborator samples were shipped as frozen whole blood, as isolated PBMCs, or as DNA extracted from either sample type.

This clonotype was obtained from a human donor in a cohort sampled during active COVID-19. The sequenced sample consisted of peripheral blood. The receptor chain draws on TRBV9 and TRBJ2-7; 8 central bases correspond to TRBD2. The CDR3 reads CASSPRGGEQYF. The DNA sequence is TGTGCCAGCAGCCCCCGGGGGGGCGAGCAGTACTTC.